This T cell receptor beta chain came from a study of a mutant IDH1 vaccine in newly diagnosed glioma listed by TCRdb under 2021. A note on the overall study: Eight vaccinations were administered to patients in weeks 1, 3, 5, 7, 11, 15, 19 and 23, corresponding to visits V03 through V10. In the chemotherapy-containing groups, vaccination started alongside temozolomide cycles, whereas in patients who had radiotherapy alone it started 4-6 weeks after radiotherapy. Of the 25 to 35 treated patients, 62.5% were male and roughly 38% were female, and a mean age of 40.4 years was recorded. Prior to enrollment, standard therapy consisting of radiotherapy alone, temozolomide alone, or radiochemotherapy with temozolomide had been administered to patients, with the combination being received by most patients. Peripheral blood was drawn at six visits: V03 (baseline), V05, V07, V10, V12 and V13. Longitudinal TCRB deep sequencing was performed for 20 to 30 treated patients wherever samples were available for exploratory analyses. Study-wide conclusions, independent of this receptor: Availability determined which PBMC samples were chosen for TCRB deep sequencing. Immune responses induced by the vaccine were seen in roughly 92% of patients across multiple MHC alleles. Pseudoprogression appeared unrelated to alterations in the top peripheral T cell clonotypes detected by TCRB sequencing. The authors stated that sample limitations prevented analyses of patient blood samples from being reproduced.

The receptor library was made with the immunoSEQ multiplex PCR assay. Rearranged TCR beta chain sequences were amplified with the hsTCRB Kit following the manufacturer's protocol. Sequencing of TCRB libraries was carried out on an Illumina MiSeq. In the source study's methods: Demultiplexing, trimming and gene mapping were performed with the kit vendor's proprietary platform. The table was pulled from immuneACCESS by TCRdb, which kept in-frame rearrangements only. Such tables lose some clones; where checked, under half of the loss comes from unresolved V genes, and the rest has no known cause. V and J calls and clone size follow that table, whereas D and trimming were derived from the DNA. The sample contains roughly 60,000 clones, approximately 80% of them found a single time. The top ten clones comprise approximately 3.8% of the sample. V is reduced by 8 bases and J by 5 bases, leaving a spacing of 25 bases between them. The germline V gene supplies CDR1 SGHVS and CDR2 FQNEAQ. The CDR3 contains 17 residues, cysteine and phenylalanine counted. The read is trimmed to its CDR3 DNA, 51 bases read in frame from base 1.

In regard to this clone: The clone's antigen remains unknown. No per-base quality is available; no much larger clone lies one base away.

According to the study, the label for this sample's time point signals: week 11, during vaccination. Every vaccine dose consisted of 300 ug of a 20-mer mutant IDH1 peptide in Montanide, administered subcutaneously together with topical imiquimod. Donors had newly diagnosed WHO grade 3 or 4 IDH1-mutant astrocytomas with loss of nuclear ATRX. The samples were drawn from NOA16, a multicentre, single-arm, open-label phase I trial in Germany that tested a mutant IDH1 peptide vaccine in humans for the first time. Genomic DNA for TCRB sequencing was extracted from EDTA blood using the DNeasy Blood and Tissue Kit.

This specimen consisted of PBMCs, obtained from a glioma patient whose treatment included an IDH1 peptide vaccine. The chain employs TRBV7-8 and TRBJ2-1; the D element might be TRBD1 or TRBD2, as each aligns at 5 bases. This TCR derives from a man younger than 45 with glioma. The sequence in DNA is TGTGCCAGCTCTAGCCTTCGGGGCGGAACGCGGGACAATGAGCAGTTCTTC. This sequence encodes CASSSLRGGTRDNEQFF.